Described below is a single T cell receptor beta chain sequence and its context. The authors amplified TCR beta CDR3 regions, and they did so from RNA transcripts for repertoire sequencing. RT-PCR in the first round used HTBI primers; a second-round multiplex PCR followed. From the multiplex PCR reads, TCRdb called clonotypes with MiXCR, one entry per CDR3 protein. This table holds about 700,000 distinct CDR3 sequences, over 40% found once. The data are from a study of Graves' ophthalmopathy and Graves' hyperthyroidism. V trimming: 3 bases; J trimming: 3 bases; junction bases outside the gene matches: 6. This CDR3 comprises 16 residues. In germline, CDR1 is SQVTM, CDR2 ANQGSEA.

The receptor was isolated from an adult man with Graves' ophthalmopathy. This chain uses TRBV29-1 with TRBJ2-5; the match to TRBD2 covers 14 bases. The source material was peripheral blood. CDR3 sequence (DNA): TGCAGCGTTGACCTCTGGACTAGCGGGAGGAAAGAGACCCAGTACTTC. The encoded protein is CSVDLWTSGRKETQYF.